The 29 T cell receptor beta chains reported below all come from one sample, sequenced in a study of T-cell memory formation after mild COVID-19. TCRdb independently ran MiXCR on the 5' RACE reads; one entry per CDR3 protein. This sample has hundreds of thousands of distinct CDR3 sequences; over 15% occur once, and the top ten carry 9.5% to 15%. The sample was PBMCs or a T cell subset sorted from them (not recorded which). These receptors were taken from an adult woman who had mild COVID-19 (a few samples of this study predate the infection). Cell type and time point are not known.

This chain links TRBV3-1 with TRBJ2-1; TRBD1 matches 9 bases. The CDR3 contains 14 residues. The V segment lost 10 bases and the J segment 5 bases; nucleotides outside the gene matches: 9. Per the germline V gene, CDR1 is LGHDT and CDR2 is YNNKEL (reference sequence). The DNA of the CDR3 is TGTGCCACCGCTCGGGGACAGGGTGACAATGAGCAGTTCTTC. Protein sequence: CATARGQGDNEQFF.

A remark on this clonotype: The junction shows a germline mismatch at one end, possibly a read error. CDR3: CSTRGGAYNEQFF. The DNA of the CDR3 is TGCAGCACACGGGGGGGGGCCTATAATGAGCAGTTCTTC. The chain employs TRBV29-1 and TRBJ2-1, with 8 positions matching TRBD2. This CDR3 has 13 residues. The germline CDR1 and CDR2 sequences are SQVTM and ANQGSEA.

V and J are TRBV5-6 and TRBJ2-5; D may be TRBD1 (6 bases). Trimming shortened V by 4 bases and J by 4 bases, and 14 bases separated the two germline ends. CDR1 is SGHDT and CDR2 is YYEEEE in the germline V gene. The CDR3 covers 14 residues. As DNA, the CDR3 is TGTGCCAGCAGCATGGGGGTGACAGGAGAGACCCAGTACTTC. Translation gives CASSMGVTGETQYF. Together with reference TRBV5-6 and TRBJ2-5, the CDR3 gives the full variable domain: DAGVTQSPTHLIKTRGQQVTLRCSPKSGHDTVSWYQQALGQGPQFIFQYYEEEERQRGNFPDRFSGHQFPNYSSELNVNALLLGDSALYLCASSMGVTGETQYFGPGTRLLVL.

A few counts support this clonotype. The chain uses TRBV7-2 and TRBJ1-5; D may be TRBD1 (6 bases). CDR1 is SGHTA, CDR2 FQGNSA, per germline. This CDR3 has 15 residues. V was cut by 5 bases and J by 0 bases, with 11 bases left in between. CDR3 DNA: TGTGCCAGCAGCCGGGACACTCATAGCAATCAGCCCCAGCATTTT. Protein sequence: CASSRDTHSNQPQHF. The variable domain in full, completed from reference TRBV7-2 and TRBJ1-5, reads GAGVSQSPSNKVTEKGKDVELRCDPISGHTALYWYRQSLGQGLEFLIYFQGNSAPDKSGLPSDRFSAERTGGSVSTLTIQRTQQEDSAVYLCASSRDTHSNQPQHFGDGTRLSIL.

The CDR3 protein is CAWGTGADTQYF. The CDR3 DNA is TGTGCCTGGGGGACAGGGGCAGATACGCAGTATTTT. This chain joins TRBV30 and TRBJ2-3, with TRBD1 matching over 10 bases. The CDR3 covers 12 residues. Germline assignment: CDR1 GTSNPN and CDR2 SVGIG (reference sequence). Losses at the gene ends were 5 bases for V and 4 bases for J; bases not matched to a gene: 0.

This clonotype was observed a handful of times. V and J are TRBV27 and TRBJ1-5, with D perhaps TRBD1 (5 bases). V was pared by 6 bases and J by 0 bases, with 18 bases between. CDR3 length: 17 amino acids. Germline loops: CDR1 MNHEY, CDR2 SMNVEV (reference sequence). For the CDR3, the DNA is TGTGCCAGCAGCAACTTAAACCAGGGATATAGCAATCAGCCCCAGCATTTT. This gives the protein CASSNLNQGYSNQPQHF.

The chain is built from TRBV9 and TRBJ2-7; either TRBD1 or TRBD2 may fit D (5 bases each). Deletions cut 1 base from V and 0 bases from J, with 14 bases between. Germline loops: CDR1 SGDLS, CDR2 YYNGEE. The CDR3 extends over 16 amino acids. This CDR3 is CASSVNPGTSSYEQYF. The CDR3, as DNA: TGTGCCAGCAGCGTAAACCCGGGGACGAGCTCCTACGAGCAGTACTTC.

This clonotype was counted between two and nine times. The V and J genes are TRBV20-1 and TRBJ1-5; 9 nucleotides match TRBD1. The CDR3 has 13 residues. Germline V gene sequence: CDR1 DFQATT, CDR2 SNEGSKA (reference sequence). J was trimmed by 0 bases and V by 6 bases; bases with no gene match: 0. CDR3 bases: TGCAGTGCGGACAGGGGTAGCAATCAGCCCCAGCATTTT. Protein sequence: CSADRGSNQPQHF.

This chain joins TRBV7-8 and TRBJ2-7; TRBD1 or TRBD2 may be the D gene (5 bases each). This CDR3 region has 14 residues. Germline loops: CDR1 SGHVS, CDR2 FQNEAQ. V was shortened by 3 bases and J by 2 bases, with 11 bases between the two germline ends. The CDR3 DNA follows: TGTGCCAGCAGCTTTGAGGGGTCCACCTACGAGCAGTACTTC. Amino acids: CASSFEGSTYEQYF.

This clonotype was counted only a few times. V is TRBV3-1 and J is TRBJ2-5, with D perhaps assigned TRBD1 or TRBD2 (6 bases each). The CDR3 spans 15 residues. Germline CDR1 LGHDT, CDR2 YNNKEL (reference sequence). Trimming stripped 6 bases from V and 2 bases from J, with 16 bases between. The CDR3, as DNA: TGTGCCAGCAGTAAAGACGGGGGCGCACAAGAGACCCAGTACTTC. It yields the protein CASSKDGGAQETQYF.

This clonotype was observed a handful of times. The CDR3 loop is CAVAGLAVQETQYF. Here the CDR3 DNA reads TGTGCCGTCGCGGGACTAGCGGTTCAAGAGACCCAGTACTTC. V usage is TRBV10-3 and J usage is TRBJ2-5, with TRBD2 identical over 11 bases. Losses at the gene ends were 11 bases for V and 2 bases for J; bases not matched to a gene: 7. The length of the CDR3 is 14 residues. Germline lookup yields CDR1 ENHRY and CDR2 SYGVKD.

V and J are TRBV12-5 and TRBJ2-1; D remains ambiguous. V was cut by 2 bases and J by 4 bases, with 6 bases left in between. Germline values: CDR1 LGHNT, CDR2 FRNRAP. This CDR3 is 13 amino acids long. CDR3 bases: TGTGCTAGTGGTTTGTCCAGATACAATGAGCAGTTCTTC. Its translation: CASGLSRYNEQFF.

This clonotype has more than one count but fewer than ten. The rearrangement joins TRBV12-3 or TRBV12-4 to TRBJ1-1; TRBD1 is a possible D gene (5 bases). The germline V and J ends were trimmed by 8 bases and 5 bases, with 15 bases remaining between them. CDR3 size: 13 residues. The DNA for the CDR3 is TGTGCCAGCTCGATCAGGGATAGGACTGAAGCTTTCTTT. Its translation: CASSIRDRTEAFF.

The chain joins TRBV7-9 to TRBJ1-1, with TRBD1 matching over 7 bases. CDR1 and CDR2 (germline): SEHNR, FQNEAQ (reference sequence). The CDR3 is made up of 12 amino acids. V dropped 5 bases and J dropped 7; count of bases not matched to a gene: 4. This CDR3 is CASSIQGFEAFF. In nucleotides, the CDR3 is TGTGCCAGCAGCATACAGGGGTTTGAAGCTTTCTTT.

A few counts support this clonotype. The CDR3 DNA is TGTGCCATCAGTGAGCACCCCTCCTACGAGCAGTACTTC. Protein sequence: CAISEHPSYEQYF. The chain employs TRBV10-3 and TRBJ2-7; D call uncertain. The germline V gene has CDR1 ENHRY and CDR2 SYGVKD. The CDR3 is 13 residues long. V lost 2 bases to trimming and J lost 0 bases, with 5 bases between them.

The chain combines TRBV7-6 with TRBJ2-2; D might be TRBD1 or TRBD2, each matching 5 bases. Germline V gene sequence: CDR1 SGHVS, CDR2 FNYEAQ. Trimming pared 8 bases from V and 0 bases from J, leaving 16 bases between. The CDR3 is 16 residues long. The CDR3 DNA reads as TGTGCCAGCCACCCGGGACGGGTCACGAACACCGGGGAGCTGTTTTTT. It encodes CASHPGRVTNTGELFF. The full variable domain, in which reference TRBV7-6 and TRBJ2-2 provide the parts outside the CDR3, is GAGVSQSPRYKVTKRGQDVALRCDPISGHVSLYWYRQALGQGPEFLTYFNYEAQQDKSGLPNDRFSAERPEGSISTLTIQRTEQRDSAMYRCASHPGRVTNTGELFFGEGSRLTVL.

The chain employs TRBV7-2 and TRBJ2-5; D remains unclear. V was pared by 3 bases and J by 0 bases, with 14 bases between. The CDR3 has 16 residues. Germline assignment: CDR1 SGHTA and CDR2 FQGNSA. CDR3 nucleotides: TGTGCCAGCAGCTTCAGAAGGCCCCGAGACCAAGAGACCCAGTACTTC. This encodes CASSFRRPRDQETQYF.

Ten or more counts support this clonotype. The rearrangement uses TRBV12-3 or TRBV12-4 and TRBJ2-7; TRBD2 agrees at 7 bases. V shed 6 bases, J shed 1 base, and the junction held 12 bases outside the gene matches. CDR3 size: 16 residues. For the CDR3, the DNA is TGTGCCAGCAGCTCCGGTCTAGCGGCAGCATCCTACGAGCAGTACTTC. Translated: CASSSGLAAASYEQYF.

In this sample, this clonotype turned up a few times. The chain carries TRBV6-6 and TRBJ2-5; TRBD2 matches 9 bases. Unmatched junction bases numbered 14, after V lost 2 bases and J lost 7 bases. CDR1 is MNHNY, CDR2 SVGAGI, per germline (reference sequence). The CDR3 extends over 17 amino acids. The CDR3 nucleotides read TGTGCCAGCAGTTACCCCACGAACTTAGCGGGAGACGTGACCCAGTACTTC. Protein: CASSYPTNLAGDVTQYF.

The rearrangement joins TRBV12-3 or TRBV12-4 to TRBJ1-5; no definite D call. The V end was cut by 3 bases, the J end by 15 bases, with 12 bases between. CDR3 length equals 11 residues. The CDR3, as DNA: TGTGCCAGCAGTTTCCCCGGCCACTGGCATTTT. This gives the protein CASSFPGHWHF.

This chain joins TRBV7-8 and TRBJ2-3; 7 nucleotides align to TRBD2. This CDR3 has 15 amino acids. Germline V gene sequence: CDR1 SGHVS, CDR2 FQNEAQ. J gave up 4 bases and V 4 bases, and 8 bases lay outside the gene matches. The CDR3 sequence: CASSSNKGRADTQYF. In nucleotides, the CDR3 is TGTGCCAGCAGCTCCAACAAAGGGAGGGCAGATACGCAGTATTTT. Drawing the rest from reference TRBV7-8 and TRBJ2-3, the complete variable domain is GAGVSQSPRYKVAKRGQDVALRCDPISGHVSLFWYQQALGQGPEFLTYFQNEAQLDKSGLPSDRFFAERPEGSVSTLKIQRTQQEDSAVYLCASSSNKGRADTQYFGPGTRLTVL.

This clonotype was seen only a few times. The gene calls are TRBV20-1 and TRBJ1-5; maybe TRBD1 (6 bases). Germline V lookup: CDR1 DFQATT, CDR2 SNEGSKA (reference sequence). The CDR3 has 15 residues. Trimming stripped 3 bases from V and 5 bases from J, with 17 bases between. The CDR3 nucleotides are TGCAGTGCTAGCCCACGGGGGGCAGGGCATCAGCCCCAGCATTTT. This sequence encodes CSASPRGAGHQPQHF.

This sequence joins TRBV3-1 and TRBJ2-2; unclear D gene. Germline loops: CDR1 LGHDT, CDR2 YNNKEL (reference sequence). The CDR3 runs to 13 residues. The V and J ends lost 4 bases and 8 bases respectively, with 11 bases between them. The CDR3 nucleotides are TGTGCCAGCAGCCCCACGATGAGAGGGGAGCTGTTTTTT. This codes for CASSPTMRGELFF.

The rearrangement uses TRBV9 and TRBJ2-1; 10 bases line up with TRBD1. The CDR3 is 15 residues long. Per the germline V gene, CDR1 is SGDLS and CDR2 is YYNGEE. The J segment lost 9 bases and the V segment lost 3 bases, leaving 9 bases of the junction unmatched. The CDR3 DNA follows: TGTGCCAGCAGCGCGACAGGGGGCGCCCCAGGTGAGCAGTTCTTC. Protein product: CASSATGGAPGEQFF.

This clonotype was picked up a small number of times. J is TRBJ2-2 and V is TRBV20-1; 8 bases line up with TRBD2. The germline CDR1 and CDR2 sequences are DFQATT and SNEGSKA (reference sequence). V shed 4 bases, J shed 3 bases, and the junction held 1 base outside the gene matches. There are 13 residues in the CDR3. The CDR3: CSATLADTGELFF. DNA of the CDR3: TGCAGTGCTACACTAGCGGACACCGGGGAGCTGTTTTTT.

Ten or more counts support this clonotype. A much larger clonotype is one base distant, so this may be a read error. The J gene is TRBJ2-3, the V gene TRBV5-1, with D possibly TRBD2 on 6 matching bases. The CDR3 sequence is 14 residues long. Trimming left V 2 bases short and J 0 bases short, with 7 bases between. Germline lookup yields CDR1 SGHRS and CDR2 YFSETQ. The CDR3 DNA reads TGCGCCAGCAGCTTTGGGACTAGCACAGATACGCAGTATTTT. This translates into CASSFGTSTDTQYF.

The chain recombines TRBV20-1 with TRBJ1-2, with TRBD1 matching over 10 bases. CDR3 size: 18 residues. Germline V gene sequence: CDR1 DFQATT, CDR2 SNEGSKA (reference sequence). J was trimmed by 7 bases and V by 5 bases; bases with no gene match: 22. CDR3 in amino acids: CSAVTGGSPLGASSGYTF. CDR3 coding DNA: TGCAGTGCTGTGACAGGGGGCTCTCCCCTTGGGGCTTCAAGTGGCTACACCTTC.

This clonotype was observed a handful of times. The CDR3 loop reads CASSNRSGTEYNTEAFF. Written as DNA, the CDR3 is TGTGCCAGTAGTAACCGTTCCGGGACTGAGTATAACACTGAAGCTTTCTTT. This chain links TRBV19 with TRBJ1-1; D is perhaps TRBD1 (5 bases). The CDR3 has 17 amino acids. CDR1 and CDR2 (germline): LNHDA, SQIVND (reference sequence). Trimming pared 4 bases from V and 2 bases from J, leaving 20 bases between.

The V call is TRBV30, the J call TRBJ2-3, with 7 bases lining up with TRBD2. The CDR3 loop spans 16 amino acids. Germline V gene data show CDR1 as GTSNPN and CDR2 as SVGIG (reference sequence). V lost 1 base to trimming and J lost 0 bases; unmatched junction nucleotides: 7. This chain's CDR3 is CAWSEWGGTSTDTQYF. The CDR3 DNA reads as TGTGCCTGGAGTGAGTGGGGGGGAACTAGCACAGATACGCAGTATTTT.